This is a list of T cell receptor beta chains from one sample in a study of blood T cell repertoires in COVID-19. Method: immunoSEQ multiplex PCR; TCRdb's copy keeps in-frame clones and lacks some. The sample comprises hundreds of thousands of clones, roughly 89% of which are singletons, and under 1.1% rests with the top ten. The source material was peripheral blood. The receptors come from a woman in her 40s with COVID-19, enrolled during active disease. The CDR3 runs from the conserved cysteine through the conserved F or W. A D gene is named only where the DNA matches it firmly. Clone size is shown for a subset of rows, as once, few, many or a class of expanded clone.

>TRBJ2-2|-|TRBV13|TRBD2
TGTGCCAGCAGCTTTAGCGGGAGGAATACCGGGGAGCTGTTTTTT
CASSFSGRNTGELFF
>TRBJ2-5|-|TRBV5-4|-
TGTGCCAGCAGCCCTACAGGGGAGGTGAGAGAGACCCAGTACTTC
CASSPTGEVRETQYF
>TRBJ2-7|-|TRBV2|-
TGTGCCAGCGAAGGCGGGGTGCTCGCTTACGAGCAGTACTTC
CASEGGVLAYEQYF
>TRBJ1-2|-|TRBV18|TRBD1
TGTGCCAGCTCACCACCCTCGACCTGGACAGGGGGCGGAAATGGCTACACCTTC
CASSPPSTWTGGGNGYTF
>TRBJ1-5|-|TRBV12-3/TRBV12-4|-
TGTGCCAGCAGCTCGGGGTCCTATCAGCCCCAGCATTTT
CASSSGSYQPQHF
>TRBJ2-7|-|TRBV27|TRBD2
TGTGCCAGCAGTTTAGGGAGGGGAAGCTACGAGCAGTACTTC
CASSLGRGSYEQYF
>TRBJ2-2|-|TRBV5-8|TRBD2
TGTGCCAGCAGCATAGGGACTAGCGGGAGCGTCACCGGGGAGCTGTTTTTT
CASSIGTSGSVTGELFF
>TRBJ2-2|-|TRBV6-7|TRBD1
TGTGCCAGCAGTTACCACTGGACAGGGGAACAGGGCGGGGAGCTGTTTTTT
CASSYHWTGEQGGELFF
>TRBJ1-4|few|TRBV18|-
TGTGCCAGCTCACCACCGGATCGGGGAAATGAAAAACTGTTTTTT
CASSPPDRGNEKLFF
>TRBJ1-1|few|TRBV28|-
TGTGCCAGCACCCCTCGGGGGGAGGCGATGAACACTGAAGCTTTCTTT
CASTPRGEAMNTEAFF
>TRBJ1-5|-|TRBV19|-
TGTGCCACTGAGACCGACAAACGAAATCAGCCCCAGCATTTT
CATETDKRNQPQHF
>TRBJ2-5|-|TRBV18|TRBD2
TGTGCCAGCTCACCACGGACTAGCGGGGGGCTTCAAGAGACCCAGTACTTC
CASSPRTSGGLQETQYF
>TRBJ2-7|-|TRBV28|TRBD1
TGTGCCAGCAGTTCCCGACAGGGGGTCTACGAGCAGTACTTC
CASSSRQGVYEQYF
>TRBJ1-1|-|TRBV18|-
TGTGCCAGCTCACCACGCGGGGACACTGAAGCTTTCTTT
CASSPRGDTEAFF
>TRBJ1-6|-|TRBV25-1|TRBD1
TGTGCCAGCAGTGCCGTGACAGGGGTAAATTCACCCCTCCACTTT
CASSAVTGVNSPLHF
>TRBJ2-4|-|TRBV6-2/TRBV6-3|-
TGTGCCAGCAGTTACCTTAACAGGGTTACGGACATTCAGTACTTC
CASSYLNRVTDIQYF
>TRBJ2-7|-|TRBV19|TRBD2
TGTGCCAGTAGTACGACTAGCGGGAGTGTCAACGAGCAGTACTTC
CASSTTSGSVNEQYF
>TRBJ1-2|-|TRBV10-1|-
TGCGCCAGCAGTGCACAGGTCTATGGCTACACCTTC
CASSAQVYGYTF
>TRBJ1-4|-|TRBV30|-
TGTGCCTGGACAGGACTCGGGGCTAATGAAAAACTGTTTTTT
CAWTGLGANEKLFF
>TRBJ2-2|-|TRBV18|-
TGTGCCAGCTCACCACCGAACAGGGAACGTACCGGGGAGCTGTTTTTT
CASSPPNRERTGELFF
>TRBJ1-2|-|TRBV5-1|-
TGCGCCAGCAGCTTGTCTCCCTCAGGGGAGGGCTACACCTTC
CASSLSPSGEGYTF
>TRBJ2-7|-|TRBV3-1/TRBV3-2|TRBD2
TGTGCCAGCAGCCCCCGGGGGACTAGCGGGAGCGATGCGTACTTC
CASSPRGTSGSDAYF
>TRBJ2-2|-|TRBV4-3|-
TGCGCCAGCAGCCAAGGGTCGTTACTAGCACGGGCCGGGGAGCTGTTTTTT
CASSQGSLLARAGELFF
>TRBJ2-5|-|TRBV7-2|TRBD1
TGTGCCAGCAGATGGACAGGGGGGCCCGAGACCCAGTACTTC
CASRWTGGPETQYF
>TRBJ2-1|few|TRBV4-3|TRBD1
TGCGCCAGCAGCCACCTCCCGACAGGGTGGGATGAGCAGTTCTTC
CASSHLPTGWDEQFF
>TRBJ2-2|-|TRBV7-2|TRBD1
TGTGCCAGCAGCCGCCCACCGGGACAGGGTCCCGGCGGGGAGCTGTTTTTT
CASSRPPGQGPGGELFF
>TRBJ2-6|-|TRBV3-1/TRBV3-2|-
TGTGCCAGCAGCGCAGGGTTATCTGGGGCCAACGTCCTGACTTTC
CASSAGLSGANVLTF
>TRBJ1-4|few|TRBV6-9|-
TGTGCCAGCACCGCCCCGACAGGTTTTTTT
CASTAPTGFF
>TRBJ1-5|-|TRBV7-9|TRBD1
TGTGCCAGCAGCGAACCGGGACAGGGTCCCCAGCATTTT
CASSEPGQGPQHF
>TRBJ2-3|-|TRBV7-9|TRBD2
TGTGCCAGCAGCTTAGGGCGGGGGGTTGGCTATACGCAGTATTTT
CASSLGRGVGYTQYF
>TRBJ1-2|once|TRBV19|TRBD1
TGTGCCACTGCGGACAGGCCTAACTATGGCTACACCTTC
CATADRPNYGYTF
>TRBJ2-7|-|TRBV12-3/TRBV12-4|-
TGTGCCAGCAGGTCCCGGGACACTTACGAGCAGTACTTC
CASRSRDTYEQYF
>TRBJ2-3|-|TRBV9|TRBD1
TGTGCCAGCAGCATAAGGACAGGGGTGACAGATACGCAGTATTTT
CASSIRTGVTDTQYF
>TRBJ1-4|-|TRBV30|TRBD1
TGTGCCTGGACCCTGCCGGGACAGGGGGCCCAATCGGTATCAAAACTGTTTTTT
CAWTLPGQGAQSVSKLFF
>TRBJ2-1|-|TRBV23-1|-
TGCGCCAGCAGTCACCCAGACACTCCCCACCCCTACAATGAGCAGTTCTTC
CASSHPDTPHPYNEQFF
>TRBJ1-5|-|TRBV28|TRBD1
TGTGCCAGTAACGACCGGACAGGGGGCGGCAATCAGCCCCAGCATTTT
CASNDRTGGGNQPQHF
>TRBJ2-2|-|TRBV7-9|-
TGTGCCGGTCCTATACTAGGCAACACCGGGGAGCTGTTTTTT
CAGPILGNTGELFF
>TRBJ1-5|-|TRBV21-1|-
TGTGCCAGCAGCTTCCAGGGTGTGAAAGATCAGCCCCAGCATTTT
CASSFQGVKDQPQHF
>TRBJ2-5|-|TRBV5-4|-
TGTGCCAGCAGCCTCGCCCGCGCACAAGAGACCCAGTACTTC
CASSLARAQETQYF
>TRBJ1-2|-|TRBV5-5|-
TGTGCCACCCTCCCCGGGACAACGTTAGAGGATGGCTACACCTTC
CATLPGTTLEDGYTF
>TRBJ1-5|-|TRBV5-8|TRBD1
TGTGCCAGCAGCCGACAGGGGGTTAGCAATCAGCCCCAGCATTTT
CASSRQGVSNQPQHF
>TRBJ2-5|-|TRBV15|TRBD1
TGTGCCACCAGCAGAGACGGGACAGCCCAAGAGACCCAGTACTTC
CATSRDGTAQETQYF
>TRBJ1-2|-|TRBV9|TRBD1
TGTGCCAGCAGCGGGGACAGGGTGGGCCCTACTAACTATGGCTACACCTTC
CASSGDRVGPTNYGYTF
>TRBJ1-1|once|TRBV25-1|TRBD1
TGTGCCAGCTCGGGACAGGGAGGCACTGAAGCTTTCTTT
CASSGQGGTEAFF
>TRBJ1-6|-|TRBV4-1|TRBD1
TGCGCCAGCAGCCAAGGGACAGGGATTAATTCACCCCTCCACTTT
CASSQGTGINSPLHF
>TRBJ2-5|-|TRBV6-2/TRBV6-3|TRBD1
TGTGCCAGCAGTGACAGGGGATTGGGGGAGACCCAGTACTTC
CASSDRGLGETQYF
>TRBJ2-5|few|TRBV5-1|TRBD2
TGCGCCAGCAGCTTGGCGGCTAGCGGAGAGACCCAGTACTTC
CASSLAASGETQYF
>TRBJ2-6|-|TRBV28|-
TGTGCCAGCAGTTTATATGAGTTCTCTGGGGCCAACGTCCTGACTTTC
CASSLYEFSGANVLTF
>TRBJ1-1|-|TRBV13|TRBD1
TGTGCCAGCAGATACAGGGGGAACACTGAAGCTTTCTTT
CASRYRGNTEAFF
>TRBJ2-1|-|TRBV19|TRBD2
TGTGCCACCCGACTAGCGGGCTACAATGAGCAGTTCTTC
CATRLAGYNEQFF
>TRBJ2-3|-|TRBV24-1|TRBD2
TGTGCCACCAGTGATCCTAAAGCGGGGGGCGCGCGTACGCAGTATTTT
CATSDPKAGGARTQYF
>TRBJ1-2|once|TRBV3-1/TRBV3-2|-
TGTGCCAGCAGCCAAGTGTCAGGCGTGTATGGCTACACCTTC
CASSQVSGVYGYTF
>TRBJ1-1|once|TRBV6-5|-
TGTGCCAGCAGTTACCAAAACAGGGAAACTGAAGCTTTCTTT
CASSYQNRETEAFF
>TRBJ1-5|-|TRBV18|TRBD1
TGTGCCAGCTCACCGCGGCAGGGGGCAGGTCAGCCCCAGCATTTT
CASSPRQGAGQPQHF
>TRBJ2-5|few|TRBV6-2/TRBV6-3|-
TGTGCCAGCAGTTACCCCCCCCGAGGGGAGACCCAGTACTTC
CASSYPPRGETQYF
>TRBJ2-2|-|TRBV11-3|-
TGTGCCAGCAGCTTAGGAGGGACAAGAACCGGGGAGCTGTTTTTT
CASSLGGTRTGELFF
>TRBJ2-7|-|TRBV9|TRBD1
TGTGCCAGCACCGCCTCCCCCCCCGGGACAGGGGGCTCCGAGCAGTACTTC
CASTASPPGTGGSEQYF
>TRBJ2-5|-|TRBV7-2|TRBD1
TGTGCCAGCAGCCCTCCGGGACAGGGGGTATCAGAGACCCAGTACTTC
CASSPPGQGVSETQYF
>TRBJ2-7|-|TRBV20-1|-
TGCAGTGCTAGAGTCATTTACGAGCAGTACTTC
CSARVIYEQYF
>TRBJ2-1|-|TRBV14|TRBD2
TGTGCCAGCAGTTGGCGGGGGGGCAGCGCCTACAATGAGCAGTTCTTC
CASSWRGGSAYNEQFF